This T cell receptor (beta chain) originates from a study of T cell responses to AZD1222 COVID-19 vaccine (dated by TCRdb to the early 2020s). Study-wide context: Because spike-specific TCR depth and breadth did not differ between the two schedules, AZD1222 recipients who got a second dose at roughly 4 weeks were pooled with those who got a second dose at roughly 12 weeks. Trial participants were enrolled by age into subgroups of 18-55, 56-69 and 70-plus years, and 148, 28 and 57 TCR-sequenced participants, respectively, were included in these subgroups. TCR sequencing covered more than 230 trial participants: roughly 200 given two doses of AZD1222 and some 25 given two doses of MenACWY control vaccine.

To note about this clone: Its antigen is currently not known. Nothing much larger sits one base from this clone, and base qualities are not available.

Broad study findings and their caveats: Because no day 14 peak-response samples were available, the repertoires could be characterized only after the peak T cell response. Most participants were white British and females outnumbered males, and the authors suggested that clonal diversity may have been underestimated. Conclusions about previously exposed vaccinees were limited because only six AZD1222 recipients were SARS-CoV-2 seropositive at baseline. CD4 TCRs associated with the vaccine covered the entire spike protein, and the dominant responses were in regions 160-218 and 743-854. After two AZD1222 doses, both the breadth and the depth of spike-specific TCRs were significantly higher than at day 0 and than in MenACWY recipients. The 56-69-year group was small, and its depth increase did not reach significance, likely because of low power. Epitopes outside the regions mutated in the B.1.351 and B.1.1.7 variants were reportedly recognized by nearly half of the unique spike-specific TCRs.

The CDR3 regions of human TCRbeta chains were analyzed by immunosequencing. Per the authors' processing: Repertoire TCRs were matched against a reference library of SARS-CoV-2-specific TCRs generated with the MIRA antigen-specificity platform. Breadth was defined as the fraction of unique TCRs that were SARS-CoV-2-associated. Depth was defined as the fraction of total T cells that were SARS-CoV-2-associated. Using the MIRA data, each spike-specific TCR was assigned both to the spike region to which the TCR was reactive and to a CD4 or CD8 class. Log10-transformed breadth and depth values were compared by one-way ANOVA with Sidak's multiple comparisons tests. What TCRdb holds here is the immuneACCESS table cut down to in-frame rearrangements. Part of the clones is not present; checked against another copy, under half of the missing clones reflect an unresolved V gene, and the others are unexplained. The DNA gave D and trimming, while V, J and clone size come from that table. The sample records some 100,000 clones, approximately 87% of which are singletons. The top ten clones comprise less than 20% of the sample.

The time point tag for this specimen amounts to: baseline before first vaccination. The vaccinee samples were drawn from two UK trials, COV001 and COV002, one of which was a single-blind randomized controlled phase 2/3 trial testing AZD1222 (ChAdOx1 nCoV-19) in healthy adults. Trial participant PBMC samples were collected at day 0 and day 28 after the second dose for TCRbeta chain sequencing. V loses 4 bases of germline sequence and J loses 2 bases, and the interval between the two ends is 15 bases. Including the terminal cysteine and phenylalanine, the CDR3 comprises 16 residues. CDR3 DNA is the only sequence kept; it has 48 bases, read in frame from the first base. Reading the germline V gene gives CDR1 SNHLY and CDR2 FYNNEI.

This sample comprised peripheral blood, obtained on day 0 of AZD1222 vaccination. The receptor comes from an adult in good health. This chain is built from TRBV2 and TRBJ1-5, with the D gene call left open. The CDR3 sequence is CASSALGRFGNQPQHF. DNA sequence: TGTGCCAGCAGTGCTTTGGGGAGGTTTGGCAATCAGCCCCAGCATTTT. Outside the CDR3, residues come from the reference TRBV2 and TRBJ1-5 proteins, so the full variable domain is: EPEVTQTPSHQVTQMGQEVILRCVPISNHLYFYWYRQILGQKVEFLVSFYNNEISEKSEIFDDQFSVERPDGSNFTLKIRSTKLEDSAMYFCASSALGRFGNQPQHFGDGTRLSIL.